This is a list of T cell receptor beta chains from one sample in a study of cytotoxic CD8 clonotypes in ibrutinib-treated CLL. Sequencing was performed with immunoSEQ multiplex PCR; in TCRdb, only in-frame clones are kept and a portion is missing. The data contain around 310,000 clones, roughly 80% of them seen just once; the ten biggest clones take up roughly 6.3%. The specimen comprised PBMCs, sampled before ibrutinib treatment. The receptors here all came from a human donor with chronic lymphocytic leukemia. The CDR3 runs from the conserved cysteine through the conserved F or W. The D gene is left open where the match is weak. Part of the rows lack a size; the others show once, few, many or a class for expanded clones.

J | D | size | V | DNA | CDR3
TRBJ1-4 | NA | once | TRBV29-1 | TGCAGCGTTGCTCGCTCAGAAGGCGGAAAACTGTTTTTT | CSVARSEGGKLFF
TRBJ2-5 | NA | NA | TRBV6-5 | TGTGCCAGCAGTTACGGGGCGGGACGAGAGACCCAGTACTTC | CASSYGAGRETQYF
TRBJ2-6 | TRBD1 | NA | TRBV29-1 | TGCAGCGTTATGGGACAGGGGTTCTACTCTGGGGCCAACGTCCTGACTTTC | CSVMGQGFYSGANVLTF
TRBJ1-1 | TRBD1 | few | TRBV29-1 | TGCAGCGTATTCCGGGACAGGGCGAACACTGAAGCTTTCTTT | CSVFRDRANTEAFF
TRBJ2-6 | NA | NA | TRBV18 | TGTGCCAGCTCACCAGGGGTCTCTGGGGCCAACGTCCTGACTTTC | CASSPGVSGANVLTF
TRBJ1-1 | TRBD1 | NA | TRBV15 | TGTGCCACCAGCAAAACAGGGGGATCAGTAACTGAAGCTTTCTTT | CATSKTGGSVTEAFF
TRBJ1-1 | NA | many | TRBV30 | TGTGCCTGGAGTGCCTCCGATGGGCGGGAAGCTTTCTTT | CAWSASDGREAFF
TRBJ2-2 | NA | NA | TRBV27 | TGTGCCAGCAGTCCCGGGGTAAACACCGGGGAGCTGTTTTTT | CASSPGVNTGELFF
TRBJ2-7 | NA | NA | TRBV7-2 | TGTGCCAGCAGCCTTGCCGGCCATCGCACCTACGAGCAGTACTTC | CASSLAGHRTYEQYF
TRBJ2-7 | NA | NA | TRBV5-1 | TGCGCCAGCAGCTTGGCCTCTCAGGAGAATCCTTACGAGCAGTACTTC | CASSLASQENPYEQYF
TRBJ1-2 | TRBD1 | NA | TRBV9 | TGTGCCAGCAGCAAAACGGGACAGACGAACTATGGCTACACCTTC | CASSKTGQTNYGYTF
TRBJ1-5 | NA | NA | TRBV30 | TGTGCCTGGAGTAGCGGGTTTGAACAGCCCCAGCATTTT | CAWSSGFEQPQHF